This TCR beta chain was obtained from a study of blood T cells in healthy people across ages. This clonotype appeared once. CDR3 length: 14 residues. After removal of 7 bases from V and 7 bases from J, the junction contained 6 bases not matched to a gene. CDR1 SNHLY and CDR2 FYNNEI come from the germline V gene. The authors ran a second PCR of about 6 to 11 cycles using a sample-barcoded 5' primer and a J-beta primer mix. Each CDR3 protein gets one entry after TCRdb re-called the 5' RACE reads with MiXCR. The sample includes more than 750,000 distinct CDR3 sequences, just under 30% seen only once; the top ten take 10%. These data were also filed under a second study, of T cells of mothers and their children.

Sequencing was performed on blood. This clonotype was obtained from a woman between 40 and 50 years old in good health. The rearrangement links TRBV2 to TRBJ2-1; 11 bases map to TRBD1. DNA for the CDR3: TGTGCCAGCAAGAGATGGGACAGGGGGAATGAGCAGTTCTTC. It encodes CASKRWDRGNEQFF.